This T cell receptor (beta chain) was retrieved from a study of T cell responses to AZD1222 COVID-19 vaccine. General study results and limits: The study identified only five or six AZD1222 recipients as seropositive at baseline. White British donors predominated, females outnumbered males, and clonal diversity was possibly underestimated. Across spike, vaccine-associated CD4 TCRs were found, dominant at 160-218 and 743-854. The breadth and depth of Spike-specific TCRs increased once two AZD1222 doses had been given.

Here immunoSEQ multiplex PCR was the method, and the copy in TCRdb shows in-frame clones only, minus some. Of roughly 150,000 clones in the sample, 85% to 95% were seen once. Trimming left V 0 bases short and J 0 bases short, with 9 bases between. The germline gives CDR1 SGHRS, CDR2 YFSETQ. The CDR3 sequence is 15 residues long. About this clone: No antigen is known for it.

The chain recombines TRBV5-1 with TRBJ1-1; the D is unclear. This clonotype was sampled from an adult in good health. Sample: peripheral blood, taken on day 0 of AZD1222 vaccination. Written as DNA, the CDR3 is TGCGCCAGCAGCTTGGGCTTGGACTTGAACACTGAAGCTTTCTTT. This sequence encodes CASSLGLDLNTEAFF.